This paragraph covers one TCR beta chain sequence. The source of the sample is a study of T cells after yellow fever vaccination. TCRdb reprocessed the 5' RACE reads via MiXCR and lists one record per CDR3 protein. Of 550,000 to 750,000 distinct CDR3 sequences in the sample, 13% are singletons; the top ten hold more than 12%. The CDR3 length is 14 residues. V was clipped by 5 bases and J by 5 bases; unmatched bases: 7. CDR1 and CDR2 from the germline V gene are DFQATT and SNEGSKA (reference sequence). The chain links TRBV20-1 to TRBJ2-1; 9 bases line up with TRBD2. This material consisted of PBMCs, taken on the day of the yellow fever booster vaccination. The receptor was derived from a man aged 30 to 45 who received the YFV17D yellow fever vaccine. Here the CDR3 reads CSARREGRDNEQFF. The DNA of the CDR3 is TGCAGTGCTCGGCGGGAGGGTCGCGACAATGAGCAGTTCTTC.